This T cell receptor beta chain was found in a study of identical twins. Details on this clonotype: What it recognizes is unknown.

CDR3 size: 16 residues. From germline, CDR1 is LGHDT and CDR2 YNNKEL (reference sequence). Trimming cost V 3 bases and J 6 bases, with 21 bases left between them. TCRdb ran MiXCR on the 5' RACE reads and lists one entry per CDR3 protein. The sample contains 200,000 to 250,000 distinct CDR3 sequences, roughly 12% of which appear only once. Notes on the study in general: Twins shared out-of-frame alpha sequences with excess low generation probability. Beta clonotypes that were abundant in cord blood contained fewer insertions, a pattern absent from memory repertoires.

These records were also assigned to another study, of yellow fever vaccine responses in identical twins.

The chain joins TRBV3-1 to TRBJ2-7; possible D gene TRBD2, 6 bases. The sample comprised memory (CD45RO+) T cells sorted from blood. The TCR was taken from a woman younger than 35 in good health. The CDR3 region is CASSHTTRGLSTEQYF. CDR3 nucleotides: TGTGCCAGCAGCCACACTACTAGGGGACTTTCCACCGAGCAGTACTTC.